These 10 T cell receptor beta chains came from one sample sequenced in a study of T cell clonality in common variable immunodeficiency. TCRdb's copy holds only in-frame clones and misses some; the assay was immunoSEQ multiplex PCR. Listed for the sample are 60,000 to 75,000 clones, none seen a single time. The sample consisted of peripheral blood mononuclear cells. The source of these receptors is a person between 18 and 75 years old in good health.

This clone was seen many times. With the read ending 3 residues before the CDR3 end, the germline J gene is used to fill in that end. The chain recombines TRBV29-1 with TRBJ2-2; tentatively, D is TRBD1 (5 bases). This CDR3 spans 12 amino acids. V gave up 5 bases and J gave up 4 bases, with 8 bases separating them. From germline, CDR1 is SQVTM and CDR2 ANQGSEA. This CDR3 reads CSVPGSTGELFF. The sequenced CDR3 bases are TGCAGCGTTCCAGGGTCCACCGGGGAG.

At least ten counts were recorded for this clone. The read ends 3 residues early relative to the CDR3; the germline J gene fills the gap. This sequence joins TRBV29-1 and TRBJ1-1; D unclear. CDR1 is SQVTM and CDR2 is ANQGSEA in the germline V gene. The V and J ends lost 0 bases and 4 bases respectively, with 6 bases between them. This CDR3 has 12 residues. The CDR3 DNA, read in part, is TGCAGCGTTGAAGAGGCAAGCACTGAA. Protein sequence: CSVEEASTE. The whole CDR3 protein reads CSVEEASTEAFF.

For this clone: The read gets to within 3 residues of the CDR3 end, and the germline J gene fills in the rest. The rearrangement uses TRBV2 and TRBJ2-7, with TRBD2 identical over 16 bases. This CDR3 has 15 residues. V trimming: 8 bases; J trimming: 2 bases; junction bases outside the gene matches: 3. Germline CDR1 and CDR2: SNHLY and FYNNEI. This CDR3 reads CASAGTSGGAYEQYF. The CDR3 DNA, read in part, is TGTGCCAGCGCCGGGACTAGCGGGGGGGCCTACGAG.

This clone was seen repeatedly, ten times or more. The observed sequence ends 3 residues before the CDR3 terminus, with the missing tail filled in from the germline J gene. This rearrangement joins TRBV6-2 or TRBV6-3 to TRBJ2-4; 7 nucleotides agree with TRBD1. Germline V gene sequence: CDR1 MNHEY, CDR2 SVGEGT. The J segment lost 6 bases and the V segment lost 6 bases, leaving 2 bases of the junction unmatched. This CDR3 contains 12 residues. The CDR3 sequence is CASRQGINIQYF. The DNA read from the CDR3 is TGTGCCAGCAGACAGGGGATAAACATT.

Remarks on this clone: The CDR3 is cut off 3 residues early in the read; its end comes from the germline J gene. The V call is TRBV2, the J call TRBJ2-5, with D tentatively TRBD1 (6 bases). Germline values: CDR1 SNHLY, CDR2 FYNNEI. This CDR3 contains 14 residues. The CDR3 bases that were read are TGTGCCAGCACGAGTCTACAGGGCCGGGGAACC. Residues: CASTSLQGRGT. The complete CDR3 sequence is CASTSLQGRGTQYF.

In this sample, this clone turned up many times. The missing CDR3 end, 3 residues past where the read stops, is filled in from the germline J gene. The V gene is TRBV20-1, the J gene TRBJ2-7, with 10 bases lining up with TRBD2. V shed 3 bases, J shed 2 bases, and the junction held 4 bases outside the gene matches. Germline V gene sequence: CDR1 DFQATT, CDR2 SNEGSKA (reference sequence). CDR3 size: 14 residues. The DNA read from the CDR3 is TGCAGTGCTAGGACTAGCGGGCTAACCTACGAG. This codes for CSARTSGLTYE. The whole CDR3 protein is CSARTSGLTYEQYF.

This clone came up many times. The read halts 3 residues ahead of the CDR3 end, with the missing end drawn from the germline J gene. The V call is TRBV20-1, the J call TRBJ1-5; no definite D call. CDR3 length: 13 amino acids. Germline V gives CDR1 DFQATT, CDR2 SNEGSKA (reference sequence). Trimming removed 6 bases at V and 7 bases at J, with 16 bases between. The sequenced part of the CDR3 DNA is TGCAGTGCCAAGACGGGGTTAGGGCAGCCC. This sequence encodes CSAKTGLGQP. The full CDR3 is CSAKTGLGQPQHF.

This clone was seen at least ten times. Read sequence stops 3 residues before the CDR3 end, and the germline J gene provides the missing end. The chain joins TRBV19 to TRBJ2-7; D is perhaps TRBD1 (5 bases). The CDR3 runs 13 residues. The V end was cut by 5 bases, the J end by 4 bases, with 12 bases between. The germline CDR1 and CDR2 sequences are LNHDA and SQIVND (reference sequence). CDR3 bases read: TGTGCCAGTAGTCTTTCGAAGGGGTACGAG. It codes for CASSLSKGYE. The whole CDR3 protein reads CASSLSKGYEQYF.

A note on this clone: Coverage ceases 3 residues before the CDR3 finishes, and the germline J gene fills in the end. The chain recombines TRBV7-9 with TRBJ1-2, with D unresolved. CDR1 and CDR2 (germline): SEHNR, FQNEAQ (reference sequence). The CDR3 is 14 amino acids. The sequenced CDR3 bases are TGTGCCAGCAGCTTAAGCGCCAGTAGTAATGAC. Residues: CASSLSASSND. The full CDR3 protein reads CASSLSASSNDYTF.

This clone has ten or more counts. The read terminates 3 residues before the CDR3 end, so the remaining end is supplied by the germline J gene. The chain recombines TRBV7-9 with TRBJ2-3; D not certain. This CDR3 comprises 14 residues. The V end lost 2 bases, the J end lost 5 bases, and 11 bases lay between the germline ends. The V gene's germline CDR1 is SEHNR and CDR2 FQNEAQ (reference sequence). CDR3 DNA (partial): TGTGCCAGCAGCTTATCGCGACCAGGAGATACG. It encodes CASSLSRPGDT. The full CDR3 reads CASSLSRPGDTQYF.